Within the sample, the clone carrying this TCR beta chain is medium-sized (0.01 to 0.1%). Trimming stripped 4 bases from V and 7 bases from J, with 14 bases between. The CDR3 length is 14 residues. This sample is drawn from a study of metastatic and nonmetastatic thyroid tumors. Using MiXCR, TCRdb reanalyzed the PCR reads. This table has some 20,000 clones, approximately 22% appearing once. Each patient came to thyroid surgery without any prior treatment (of any kind). The material sequenced was adjacent normal tissue. This TCR derives from a female donor with papillary thyroid cancer or a benign thyroid nodule (not recorded which). Some clones in this sample may be carry-over from other donors' samples. The chain links TRBV12-3 or TRBV12-4 to TRBJ2-1; the D is unclear. The CDR3 coding sequence is TGTGCCAGCAGTTCCGGGCTTGCCCCTAATGAGCAGTTCTTC. Amino acids: CASSSGLAPNEQFF.